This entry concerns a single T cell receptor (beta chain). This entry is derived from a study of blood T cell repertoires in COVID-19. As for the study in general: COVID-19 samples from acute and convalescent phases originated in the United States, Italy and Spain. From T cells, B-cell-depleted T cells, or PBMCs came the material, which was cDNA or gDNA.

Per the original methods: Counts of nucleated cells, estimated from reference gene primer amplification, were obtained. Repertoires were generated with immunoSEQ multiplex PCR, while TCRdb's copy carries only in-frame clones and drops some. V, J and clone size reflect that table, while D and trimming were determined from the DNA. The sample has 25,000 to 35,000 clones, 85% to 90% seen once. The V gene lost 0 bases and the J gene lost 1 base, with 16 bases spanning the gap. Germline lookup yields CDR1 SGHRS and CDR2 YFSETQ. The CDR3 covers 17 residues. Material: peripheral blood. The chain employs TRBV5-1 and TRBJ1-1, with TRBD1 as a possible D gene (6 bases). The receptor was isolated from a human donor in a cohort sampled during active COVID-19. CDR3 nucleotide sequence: TGCGCCAGCAGCTTGGTCGTACAGGGTTTGGGGAACACTGAAGCTTTCTTT. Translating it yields CASSLVVQGLGNTEAFF.